These 8 T cell receptor beta chains originate from one sample sequenced in a study of blood T cell repertoires in COVID-19. Here immunoSEQ multiplex PCR was the method, and the copy in TCRdb shows in-frame clones only, minus some. The sample shows about 150,000 clones, 88% of them seen only once. The sequencing input was PBMCs or T cells enriched from blood (not recorded which). All receptors come from a woman in her thirties with acute COVID-19.

This sequence joins TRBV4-3 and TRBJ2-4, with D possibly being TRBD2 (5 bases). The germline V gene has CDR1 LGHNA and CDR2 YSLEER. V dropped 4 bases and J dropped 0 bases, with 19 bases sitting between them. This CDR3 has 18 amino acids. CDR3 region: CASSLAAGSLLAKNIQYF. DNA of the CDR3: TGCGCCAGCAGCCTCGCGGCGGGTAGTTTGCTAGCCAAAAACATTCAGTACTTC.

This clone was detected only a few times. J is TRBJ2-1 and V is TRBV6-1, with D perhaps TRBD1 (5 bases). Germline V gene sequence: CDR1 MNHNS, CDR2 SASEGT. Trimming cost V 3 bases and J 4 bases, with 10 bases left between them. The CDR3 totals 14 residues. CDR3 sequence reads: CASSELSGYNEQFF. In DNA form, the CDR3 reads TGTGCCAGCAGTGAGCTCTCAGGGTACAATGAGCAGTTCTTC.

The chain carries TRBV10-3 and TRBJ2-7; 13 bases agree with TRBD2. Looked up from germline, CDR1 is ENHRY and CDR2 is SYGVKD. This CDR3 contains 18 residues. The V gene end was trimmed by 3 bases and the J gene end by 7 bases; junction bases not matched to a gene: 15. CDR3 sequence reads: CAISDPGLAGAVSREQYF. DNA of the CDR3: TGTGCCATCAGTGACCCCGGACTAGCGGGAGCAGTAAGTCGAGAGCAGTACTTC.

DNA for the CDR3: TGTGCCAGCAGTTTCAGGGGGCGCGAGACCCAGTACTTC. Translation: CASSFRGRETQYF. The gene calls are TRBV28 and TRBJ2-5; 8 bases match TRBD1. J gave up 5 bases and V 3 bases, and 2 bases lay outside the gene matches. CDR3 length equals 13 residues. Looked up from germline, CDR1 is MDHEN and CDR2 is SYDVKM.

The chain combines TRBV10-1 with TRBJ2-7; 11 bases align to TRBD2. Unmatched junction bases numbered 7, after V lost 7 bases and J lost 2 bases. The CDR3 covers 15 residues. The germline gives CDR1 WNHNN, CDR2 SYGVQD (reference sequence). CDR3 region: CASTSGTSGAYEQYF. CDR3 sequence (DNA): TGCGCCAGCACTTCAGGGACTAGCGGAGCCTACGAGCAGTACTTC.

V and J are TRBV11-2 and TRBJ1-6, with D perhaps TRBD1 (5 bases). Trimming cost V 5 bases and J 9 bases, with 8 bases left between them. This CDR3 region has 12 residues. Germline assignment: CDR1 SGHAT and CDR2 FQNNGV. The CDR3 loop reads CASSPGGSPLHF. The DNA for the CDR3 is TGTGCCAGCAGCCCGGGGGGTTCACCCCTCCACTTT.

CDR3 bases: TGTGCCAGTAGTAAACAGGGAGGGATGGGCACCGGGGAGCTGTTTTTT. Protein product: CASSKQGGMGTGELFF. The rearrangement joins TRBV19 to TRBJ2-2; a weak D match, TRBD2 (7 bases). V gave up 4 bases and J gave up 4 bases, with 16 bases separating them. Germline CDR1 reads LNHDA; CDR2 reads SQIVND (reference sequence). The CDR3 extends over 16 amino acids.

The genes are TRBV7-2 and TRBJ2-7; D possibly corresponds to TRBD1 (5 bases). The germline gives CDR1 SGHTA, CDR2 FQGNSA. Trimming removed 9 bases at V and 5 bases at J, with 14 bases between. This CDR3 spans 12 amino acids. The CDR3 DNA reads as TGTGCCAGTCGTCAGGGCTTGGACGAGCAGTACTTC. Its translation: CASRQGLDEQYF. Together with reference TRBV7-2 and TRBJ2-7, the CDR3 gives the full variable domain: GAGVSQSPSNKVTEKGKDVELRCDPISGHTALYWYRQSLGQGLEFLIYFQGNSAPDKSGLPSDRFSAERTGGSVSTLTIQRTQQEDSAVYLCASRQGLDEQYFGPGTRLTVT.